Here is one TCR beta chain with its context. Its target is not known. The data originate from a study of cytomegalovirus exposure and HLA in healthy donors. Study-wide findings and caveats: The authors listed roughly 150 TCR beta chains as cytomegalovirus-associated.

V shed 6 bases and J 7 bases; nucleotides not matched to a gene: 9. CDR1 is MNHEY, CDR2 SVGAGI, per germline. The CDR3 sequence is 15 residues long. Profiled with immunoSEQ multiplex PCR; TCRdb holds only in-frame clones, not every one. Seen here are some 90,000 clones, approximately 88% observed once, and the top ten hold more than 3%. This receptor was identified in a woman aged 30 to 39 in good health and CMV-seronegative. The J gene is TRBJ1-4, the V gene TRBV6-5; 9 nucleotides line up with TRBD1. The sample taken for sequencing was PBMCs. The CDR3 sequence: CASSRTGTGIEKLFF. The CDR3 region has the DNA TGTGCCAGCAGCCGGACCGGGACAGGGATTGAAAAACTGTTTTTT.